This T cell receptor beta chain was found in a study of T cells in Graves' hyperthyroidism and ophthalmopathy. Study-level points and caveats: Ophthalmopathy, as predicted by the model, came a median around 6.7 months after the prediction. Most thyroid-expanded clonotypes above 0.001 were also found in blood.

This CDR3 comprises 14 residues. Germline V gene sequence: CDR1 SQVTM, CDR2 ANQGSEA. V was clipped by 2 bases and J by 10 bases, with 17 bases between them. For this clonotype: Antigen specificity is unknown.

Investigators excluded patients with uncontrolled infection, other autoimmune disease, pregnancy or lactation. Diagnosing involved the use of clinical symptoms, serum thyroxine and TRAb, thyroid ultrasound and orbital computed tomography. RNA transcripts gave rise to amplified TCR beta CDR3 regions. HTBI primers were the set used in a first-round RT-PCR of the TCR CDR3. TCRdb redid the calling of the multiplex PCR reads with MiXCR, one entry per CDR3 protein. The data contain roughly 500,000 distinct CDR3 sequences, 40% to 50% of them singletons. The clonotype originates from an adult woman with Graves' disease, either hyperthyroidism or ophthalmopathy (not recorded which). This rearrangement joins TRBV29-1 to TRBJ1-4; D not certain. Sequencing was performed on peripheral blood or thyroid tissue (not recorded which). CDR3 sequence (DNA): TGCAGCGTTGAAACGGGAAGGGAAGACCGAAAACTGTTTTTT. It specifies CSVETGREDRKLFF. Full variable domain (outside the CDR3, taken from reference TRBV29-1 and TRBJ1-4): SAVISQKPSRDICQRGTSLTIQCQVDSQVTMMFWYRQQPGQSLTLIATANQGSEATYESGFVIDKFPISRPNLTFSTLTVSNMSPEDSSIYLCSVETGREDRKLFFGSGTQLSVL.